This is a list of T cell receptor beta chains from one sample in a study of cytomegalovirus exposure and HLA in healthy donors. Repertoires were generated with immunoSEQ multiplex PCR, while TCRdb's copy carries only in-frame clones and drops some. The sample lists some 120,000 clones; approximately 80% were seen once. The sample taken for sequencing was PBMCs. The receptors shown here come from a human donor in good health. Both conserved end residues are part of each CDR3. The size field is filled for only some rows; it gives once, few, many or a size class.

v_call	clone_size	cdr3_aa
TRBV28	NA	CASSIPGLVLDTQYF
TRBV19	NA	CASSIVGDIRNTEAFF
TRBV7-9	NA	CASSWGRSDEQYF
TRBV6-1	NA	CASRGTGVYNQPQHF
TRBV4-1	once	CASSQEVGSTNYGYTF
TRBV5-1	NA	CASSLPGGINTGELFF
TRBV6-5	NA	CASSFTAGQKYGYTF
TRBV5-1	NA	CASSLAERASGELFF
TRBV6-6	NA	CASSRTAGEQYF
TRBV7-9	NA	CSSSSRDRVPYEQYF
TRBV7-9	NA	CASTSLSPRSTDTQYF
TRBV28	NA	CASSALAGGQETQYF
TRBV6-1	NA	CASSDSSSYNEQFF
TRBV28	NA	CASSGGQGGNQPQHF